This T cell receptor (beta chain) was captured in a study of blood T cell repertoires in COVID-19 (dated by TCRdb to the early 2020s). For the wider study: The collaborator samples originated in the United States, Italy and Spain and spanned the acute and convalescent phases of COVID-19. The repertoires were released in a freely available public database meant as a resource for research on the immune response to SARS-CoV-2. The material from the prospective study consisted of cDNA or gDNA derived from T cells, B-cell-depleted T cells, or PBMCs. The samples were drawn from the first 160 participants of the ongoing ImmuneRACE study and from some 1,300 subjects provided by 6 global collaborators. The sample metadata nearly always contained a de-identified subject ID, COVID-19 status, age in years and sex. Where HLA class I and class II types were available, the types were taken from metadata supplied by the sample provider, not from assay-based typing. The dataset comprised deeply sampled blood TCRbeta repertoires from subjects exposed to, actively infected with, or recovered from COVID-19.

Comment on this clone: Its antigen is still unknown. No base-level quality is on record; no much larger clone is a single base apart.

TCRbeta CDR3 regions were amplified from genomic DNA using the immunoSEQ Assay, a bias-controlled multiplex PCR. Processing in the source paper ran as follows. The number of nucleated cells in each sample was estimated from the amplification of reference gene primers within the assay. To quantify the absolute abundance of each unique TCRbeta CDR3 rearrangement, sequence reads were collapsed and filtered. For each sample, productive Simpson clonality was calculated as the square root of Simpson's diversity index across productive rearrangements. What TCRdb holds here is the immuneACCESS table cut down to in-frame rearrangements. Part of the clones is not present; checked against another copy, under half of the missing clones reflect an unresolved V gene, and the others are unexplained. The V and J calls and clone size were taken over from that table, and D and trimming were inferred from the DNA. Across this sample there are fewer than 200,000 clones, with approximately 90% seen only once. Clones ranked in the top ten supply roughly 5.5% of the sample.

Collaborating institutions collected whole blood in K2EDTA tubes following their own protocols. For TCRbeta analysis, collaborator samples were shipped as frozen whole blood, as isolated PBMCs, or as DNA extracted from either sample type. V and J lose 4 bases and 1 base, and a span of 5 bases separates them. From its cysteine to its phenylalanine, the CDR3 spans 14 amino acids. The read is trimmed to its CDR3 DNA, 42 bases read in frame from base 1. From the germline V gene (reference sequence), CDR1 is MNHEY and CDR2 is SMNVEV. Overall results and qualifications from the work: The quantity of clinical and demographic metadata differed by source and by participant and was supplied without curation.

The sequence derives from a man aged 35 to 55 with active or convalescent COVID-19. Recombination connected TRBV27 to TRBJ2-6, with no confident D gene call. The specimen was peripheral blood. The encoded CDR3 is CASSSTSGANVLTF. Here is the DNA: TGTGCCAGCAGTTCCACTTCTGGGGCCAACGTCCTGACTTTC.